Listed below are T cell receptor beta chains from one sample, sequenced in a study of CD8+ T cells in alopecia areata. The table came from immunoSEQ multiplex PCR; TCRdb's copy has only in-frame clones and leaves some out. Among 150,000 or so clones listed, about 87% were seen once. The sequencing here drew on CD8+ T cells sorted from blood, taken at week 0. These receptor sequences come from a human donor with alopecia areata. The conserved cysteine and the conserved F or W are not part of the CDR3 here. Each record gives: V gene, J gene, D gene, CDR3 protein. D genes are given only for firm matches.

TRBV9	TRBJ2-2	.	ASKAFRELF
TRBV4-1	TRBJ2-2	.	ASTSDYLSTGELF
TRBV6-6	TRBJ1-2	TRBD1	ASSTGDYGYT
TRBV10-2	TRBJ2-3	.	ASSSDSLQLYTDTQY
TRBV4-1	TRBJ2-3	.	ASSHCTATGGTDTQY
TRBV9	TRBJ2-1	.	ASSMDVYNEQF
TRBV27	TRBJ2-1	.	ASSFPGRGEQF
TRBV9	TRBJ2-3	.	ASSAAPSDTQY
TRBV23-1	TRBJ1-5	.	ASSQGNQPQH
TRBV29-1	TRBJ1-5	.	SAEIPDSPNQPQH
TRBV6-5	TRBJ2-1	.	ASSYKNEQF
TRBV11-2	TRBJ2-2	.	ASSLGVGELF
TRBV29-1	TRBJ2-1	TRBD1	SVEGATGTYNEQF
TRBV30	TRBJ2-1	.	AWSLMGNNEQF
TRBV14	TRBJ1-5	TRBD1	ASSQGTGLGQPQH
TRBV6-6	TRBJ2-5	TRBD2	ASILGLAGQETQY
TRBV5-6	TRBJ2-3	TRBD2	ASSSSGLAVGTQY
TRBV29-1	TRBJ2-1	.	SVEDFVATYNEQF
TRBV12-5	TRBJ1-1	.	ASGLFGNTEAF
TRBV25-1	TRBJ2-1	.	ASILAGEQF
TRBV5-1	TRBJ2-1	.	ASSLAGNSYNEQF
TRBV7-2	TRBJ2-1	.	ASSLEGSSYNEQF
TRBV30	TRBJ2-1	TRBD2	AWSPGGYNNEQF
TRBV25-1	TRBJ2-7	.	ASSAGEQY
TRBV2	TRBJ2-1	TRBD1	ASSEDLDREYEQF
TRBV7-8	TRBJ2-2	.	ASCPDPAGELF
TRBV19	TRBJ2-7	.	ASSIRDTREQY
TRBV15	TRBJ2-6	.	ATSSGLSGANVLT
TRBV7-3	TRBJ2-1	.	ASSSPNTGDSYNEQF
TRBV19	TRBJ2-7	.	ASRPRLGQDEQY
TRBV2	TRBJ1-1	.	ASSVRGGMNTEAF
TRBV27	TRBJ1-2	.	ASSLSAGGAGYGYT
TRBV6-5	TRBJ1-1	TRBD1	ASSGSGTGPAEAF
TRBV29-1	TRBJ2-3	.	SVVGVGGGTQY
TRBV27	TRBJ2-7	TRBD2	ASSPGGPKGEQY
TRBV23-1	TRBJ1-5	.	ASSPGEARQPQH
TRBV27	TRBJ1-1	.	ASSLDPLPGRGSEAF
TRBV6-6	TRBJ2-2	TRBD2	ASNPWSGNRSGELF
TRBV29-1	TRBJ1-1	.	SVFLMNTEAF
TRBV5-6	TRBJ2-3	.	ASSFSGGSTDTQY
TRBV25-1	TRBJ2-2	.	ASSDPRRVAGELF
TRBV2	TRBJ2-1	TRBD1	ATSPGQGANEQF
TRBV27	TRBJ2-3	.	ASSLRGGPTDTQY
TRBV11-2	TRBJ2-3	.	ASSLDSWGSTDTQY
TRBV29-1	TRBJ2-1	TRBD2	SVGTSGSSYNEQF
TRBV9	TRBJ1-1	.	ASSVATGPNTEAF
TRBV5-1	TRBJ2-2	TRBD1	ASSLELAGQGAGELF
TRBV25-1	TRBJ1-1	.	ASSTINTEAF
TRBV19	.	.	ASSGWTEAYEQY
TRBV29-1	TRBJ2-3	TRBD1	SVEDLDGTGFSTDTQY
TRBV19	TRBJ1-6	.	ASSRAGADSPLH
TRBV5-1	.	.	ASSFGPGEGEQY
TRBV29-1	TRBJ2-7	.	SGQDSAYEQY
TRBV15	TRBJ1-2	.	ATSEGVDVYGYT
TRBV10-3	TRBJ2-5	TRBD2	AIGLLAGDLQETQY
TRBV18	TRBJ2-6	.	ASSRTAIGPGANVLT